This section outlines one T cell receptor (beta chain) sequence together with its context. The antigen remains undetermined. The sample originates from a study of OX40 agonist ivuxolimab in advanced cancers. On the study more broadly: Patients were treated with intravenous ivuxolimab, dosed at 0.01 to 10 mg/kg and infused every 2 weeks. Anti-PD-1, anti-PD-L1 or anti-CTLA-4 therapy given earlier was allowed, and 40% had some. Of mixed ages from roughly 23 to 80 and averaging about 56 years, the group was approximately 80% male. Study-wide results and limits: Mean expanded clone counts were higher in CD8+ than CD4+ T cells.

The assay was immunoSEQ multiplex PCR, and TCRdb's table has in-frame clones only and misses some. The table has about 70,000 clones, about 86% seen once. Germline V gives CDR1 MDHEN, CDR2 SYDVKM. The V and J ends lost 5 bases and 10 bases respectively, with 20 bases between them. CDR3 length: 15 residues. The TCR comes from an adult with an advanced solid tumor such as melanoma, head and neck, liver or kidney cancer. The chain combines TRBV28 with TRBJ1-4, with a possible D match to TRBD1 (6 bases). This specimen was CD4+ or CD8+ T cells sorted from blood, taken in a trial of the OX40 agonist ivuxolimab. CDR3 nucleotide sequence: TGTGCCAGCAGTCCCGGGGGCGCCCGTGTCGTAAAACTGTTTTTT. It translates to CASSPGGARVVKLFF.